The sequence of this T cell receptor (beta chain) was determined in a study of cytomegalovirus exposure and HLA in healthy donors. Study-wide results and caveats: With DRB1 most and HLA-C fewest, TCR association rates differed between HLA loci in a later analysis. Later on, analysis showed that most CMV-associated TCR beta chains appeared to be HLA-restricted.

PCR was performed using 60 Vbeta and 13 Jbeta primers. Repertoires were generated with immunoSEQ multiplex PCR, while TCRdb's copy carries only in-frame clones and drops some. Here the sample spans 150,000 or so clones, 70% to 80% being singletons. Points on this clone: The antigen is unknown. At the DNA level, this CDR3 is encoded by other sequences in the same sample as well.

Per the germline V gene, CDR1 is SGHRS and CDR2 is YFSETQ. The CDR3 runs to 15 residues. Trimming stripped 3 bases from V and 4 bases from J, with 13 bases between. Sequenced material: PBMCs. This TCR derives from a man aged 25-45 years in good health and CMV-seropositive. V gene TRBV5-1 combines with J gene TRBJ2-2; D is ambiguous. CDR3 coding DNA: TGCGCCAGCAGCTCCCGAGATAGCCGCACCGGGGAGCTGTTTTTT. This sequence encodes CASSSRDSRTGELFF.